The 13 T cell receptor beta chains presented below share a single source sample, sequenced in a study of blood T cell repertoires in COVID-19. The repertoire was sequenced with immunoSEQ multiplex PCR; TCRdb's copy has only in-frame clones and lacks some. The sample includes under 200,000 clones, 70% to 85% seen only once; the top ten take about 5.5%. Material: peripheral blood. The origin of the receptors is a woman aged 25 to 39 with acute or convalescent COVID-19.

The rearrangement links TRBV15 to TRBJ1-5, with TRBD1 matching over 9 bases. The trim removed 6 bases at V and 3 bases at J, leaving 6 bases unmatched. Germline V lookup: CDR1 LNHNV, CDR2 YYDKDF (reference sequence). The CDR3 has 15 residues. CDR3: CATSRTGDPNQPQHF. For the CDR3, the DNA is TGTGCCACCAGTAGGACAGGGGATCCCAATCAGCCCCAGCATTTT. The variable domain in full, completed from reference TRBV15 and TRBJ1-5, reads DAMVIQNPRYQVTQFGKPVTLSCSQTLNHNVMYWYQQKSSQAPKLLFHYYDKDFNNEADTPDNFQSRRPNTSFCFLDIRSPGLGDTAMYLCATSRTGDPNQPQHFGDGTRLSIL.

The rearrangement links TRBV5-4 to TRBJ2-7; TRBD1 matches 8 bases. The CDR3 spans 16 residues. The V and J ends lost 0 bases and 5 bases, in that order; junction bases with no gene match: 10. From germline, CDR1 is SGHNT and CDR2 YYREEE (reference sequence). CDR3 bases: TGTGCCAGCAGCTTGGGACCTTTCAGGGGGCGCGACGAGCAGTACTTC. Encoded protein: CASSLGPFRGRDEQYF.

The chain employs TRBV19 and TRBJ1-5, with a tentative D call TRBD1 (6 bases). V lost 8 bases, J lost 1 base, and 21 bases lay in between. CDR3 length: 17 amino acids. Germline-derived CDR1 and CDR2 are LNHDA and SQIVND (reference sequence). CDR3 DNA sequence: TGTGCCAGTGAAGTCGGGACAAGGTCTCTCAGCAATCAGCCCCAGCATTTT. This encodes CASEVGTRSLSNQPQHF.

The chain combines TRBV28 with TRBJ1-5, with 7 bases lining up with TRBD1. V lost 6 bases, J lost 4 bases, and 6 bases stayed unmatched. There are 14 residues in the CDR3. The germline V gene encodes CDR1 MDHEN and CDR2 SYDVKM. The CDR3 coding sequence is TGTGCCAGCAGCCGGGACAGCTTTAATCAGCCCCAGCATTTT. It specifies CASSRDSFNQPQHF.

The V and J genes are TRBV10-1 and TRBJ2-4; 11 bases map to TRBD2. Germline CDR1 and CDR2: WNHNN and SYGVQD (reference sequence). The junction had 12 bases not matched to a gene; V was cut back by 6 bases and J by 5 bases. This CDR3 comprises 17 residues. The CDR3, as DNA: TGCGCCAGCAGCACGCCACCGGGACTAGCGGATGAAAACATTCAGTACTTC. Its translation is CASSTPPGLADENIQYF.

This chain uses TRBV4-2 with TRBJ2-3, with 11 bases identical to TRBD2. CDR3 length: 17 amino acids. Looked up from germline, CDR1 is LGHNA and CDR2 is YNFKEQ. The junction had 9 bases not matched to a gene; V was cut back by 4 bases and J by 3 bases. CDR3: CASSLQLAGEYTDTQYF. DNA of the CDR3: TGTGCCAGCAGCCTACAACTAGCGGGGGAGTATACAGATACGCAGTATTTT.

This clone has only one observation. V gene TRBV5-1 combines with J gene TRBJ1-1; unclear D gene. Trimming removed 4 bases at V and 0 bases at J, with 10 bases between. Germline V gene lookup returns CDR1 SGHRS and CDR2 YFSETQ. The CDR3 covers 14 residues. The CDR3 sequence: CASSPAQMNTEAFF. CDR3 nucleotides: TGCGCCAGCAGCCCGGCACAGATGAACACTGAAGCTTTCTTT.

The chain joins TRBV5-1 to TRBJ1-2, with TRBD1 identical over 12 bases. The trim removed 0 bases at V and 8 bases at J, leaving 14 bases unmatched. The CDR3 loop spans 18 amino acids. CDR1 and CDR2 (germline): SGHRS, YFSETQ. CDR3 amino acids: CASSLGVPGQGASGGYTF. Here the CDR3 DNA reads TGCGCCAGCAGCTTGGGGGTCCCGGGACAGGGGGCGTCGGGCGGCTACACCTTC.

This chain connects TRBV5-1 to TRBJ2-7; a weak D match, TRBD1 (5 bases). Germline assignment: CDR1 SGHRS and CDR2 YFSETQ. CDR3 length: 18 residues. Trimming left V 6 bases short and J 0 bases short, with 25 bases between. CDR3 DNA: TGCGCCAGCATCTACTCCACGCTCACAGGCCTCCTCTCCTACGAGCAGTACTTC. Its protein product is CASIYSTLTGLLSYEQYF.

The V and J genes are TRBV5-4 and TRBJ1-2; D possibly corresponds to TRBD1 (5 bases). Germline assignment: CDR1 SGHNT and CDR2 YYREEE (reference sequence). Trimming pared 2 bases from V and 6 bases from J, leaving 8 bases between. CDR3 length equals 12 residues. The CDR3 sequence is CASSFTRDGYTF. The CDR3 DNA reads as TGTGCCAGCAGCTTCACCAGGGATGGCTACACCTTC.

The V and J genes are TRBV24-1 and TRBJ2-5; 8 bases are shared with TRBD2. There are 15 residues in the CDR3. After removal of 1 base from V and 4 bases from J, the junction contained 4 bases not matched to a gene. The V gene's germline CDR1 is KGHDR and CDR2 SFDVKD. The CDR3 DNA reads TGTGCCACCAGTGATTTTTTAGCGGGATTAGAGACCCAGTACTTC. Its translation: CATSDFLAGLETQYF.

The CDR3 nucleotides read TGTGCCAGCAGCTCTATTCCCGGGGGCACTGAAGCTTTCTTT. It specifies CASSSIPGGTEAFF. This rearrangement joins TRBV6-2 or TRBV6-3 to TRBJ1-1, with D possibly matching TRBD1 (5 bases). CDR3 size: 14 residues. V lost 6 bases and J 4 bases, leaving 15 bases between the germline ends. The germline V gene has CDR1 MNHEY and CDR2 SVGEGT.

The chain is built from TRBV5-1 and TRBJ1-1, with TRBD1 matching 11 bases. The V and J ends lost 0 bases and 4 bases, in that order; junction bases with no gene match: 5. Germline V gene data show CDR1 as SGHRS and CDR2 as YFSETQ. There are 16 residues in the CDR3. The CDR3: CASSLAGQGVSTEAFF. CDR3 in DNA: TGCGCCAGCAGCTTGGCGGGACAGGGGGTGAGCACTGAAGCTTTCTTT.